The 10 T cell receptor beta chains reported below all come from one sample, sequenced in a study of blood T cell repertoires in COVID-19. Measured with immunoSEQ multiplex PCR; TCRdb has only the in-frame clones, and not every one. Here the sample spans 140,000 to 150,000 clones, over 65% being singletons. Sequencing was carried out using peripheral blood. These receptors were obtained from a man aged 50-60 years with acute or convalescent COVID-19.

CDR3 DNA: TGTGCCAGCTCGCCGGACAGGAGCTCCTACGAGCAGTACGTC. This encodes CASSPDRSSYEQYV. This chain joins TRBV18 and TRBJ2-7; 7 nucleotides match TRBD1. With 6 bases clipped from V and 0 bases from J, the junction kept 5 bases outside the gene matches. The CDR3 totals 14 residues. CDR1 and CDR2 from the germline V gene are KGHSH and LQKENI.

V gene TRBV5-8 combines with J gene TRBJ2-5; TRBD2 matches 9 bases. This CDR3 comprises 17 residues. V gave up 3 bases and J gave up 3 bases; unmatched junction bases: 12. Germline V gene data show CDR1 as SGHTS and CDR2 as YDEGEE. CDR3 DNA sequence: TGTGCCAGCAGCTGGGAAGGACTAGCGCTCTTCAAAGAGACCCAGTACTTC. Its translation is CASSWEGLALFKETQYF. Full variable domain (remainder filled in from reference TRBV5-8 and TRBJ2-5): EAGVTQSPTHLIKTRGQQATLRCSPISGHTSVYWYQQALGLGLQFLLWYDEGEERNRGNFPPRFSGRQFPNYSSELNVNALELEDSALYLCASSWEGLALFKETQYFGPGTRLLVL.

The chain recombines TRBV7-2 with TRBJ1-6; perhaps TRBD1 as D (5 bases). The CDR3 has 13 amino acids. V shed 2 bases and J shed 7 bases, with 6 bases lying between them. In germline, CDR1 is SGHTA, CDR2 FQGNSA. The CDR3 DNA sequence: TGTGCCAGCAGCTTAAAGGGGAATTCACCCCTCCACTTT. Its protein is CASSLKGNSPLHF.

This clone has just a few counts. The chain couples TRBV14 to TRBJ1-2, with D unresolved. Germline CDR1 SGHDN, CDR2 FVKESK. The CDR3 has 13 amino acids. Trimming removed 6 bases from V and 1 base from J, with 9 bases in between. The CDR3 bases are TGTGCCAGCAGTGTAGAAATTAACTATGGCTACACCTTC. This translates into CASSVEINYGYTF.

CDR3: CASSPFGGQGVSWGYTF. The CDR3 coding sequence is TGCGCCAGCAGCCCTTTCGGCGGGCAGGGGGTTTCGTGGGGCTACACCTTC. This chain connects TRBV4-1 to TRBJ1-2; 7 nucleotides line up with TRBD1. The length of the CDR3 is 17 residues. V shed 4 bases and J 8 bases; nucleotides not matched to a gene: 19. From germline, CDR1 is MGHRA and CDR2 YSYEKL.

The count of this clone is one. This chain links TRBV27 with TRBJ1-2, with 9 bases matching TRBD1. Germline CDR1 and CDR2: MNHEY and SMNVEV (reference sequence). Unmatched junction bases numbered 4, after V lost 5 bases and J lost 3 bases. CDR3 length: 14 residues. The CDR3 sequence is CASSPTGGDYGYTF. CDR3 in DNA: TGTGCCAGCAGTCCTACAGGGGGCGACTATGGCTACACCTTC.

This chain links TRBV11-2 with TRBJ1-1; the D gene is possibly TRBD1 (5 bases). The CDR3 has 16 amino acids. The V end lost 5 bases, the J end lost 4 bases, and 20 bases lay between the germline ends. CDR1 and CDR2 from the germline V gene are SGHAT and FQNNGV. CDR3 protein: CASSPTAGVFGTEAFF. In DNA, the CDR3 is TGTGCCAGCAGCCCCACGGCGGGGGTGTTTGGCACTGAAGCTTTCTTT. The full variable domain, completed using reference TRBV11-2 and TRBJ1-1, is EAGVAQSPRYKIIEKRQSVAFWCNPISGHATLYWYQQILGQGPKLLIQFQNNGVVDDSQLPKDRFSAERLKGVDSTLKIQPAKLEDSAVYLCASSPTAGVFGTEAFFGQGTRLTVV.

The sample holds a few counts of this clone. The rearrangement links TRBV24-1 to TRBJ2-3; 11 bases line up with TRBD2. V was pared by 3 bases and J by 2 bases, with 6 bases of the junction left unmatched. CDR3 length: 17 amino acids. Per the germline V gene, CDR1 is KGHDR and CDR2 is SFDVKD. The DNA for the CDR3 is TGTGCCACCAGTGATCCGACTAGCGGGGCGTACACAGATACGCAGTATTTT. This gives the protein CATSDPTSGAYTDTQYF.

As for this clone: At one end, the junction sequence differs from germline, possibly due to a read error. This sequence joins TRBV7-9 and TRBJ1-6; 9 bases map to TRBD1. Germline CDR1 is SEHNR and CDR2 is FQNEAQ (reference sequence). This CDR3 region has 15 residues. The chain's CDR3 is CASAGHRGLDSPLHF. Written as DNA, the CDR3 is TGTGCCAGCGCCGGACACAGGGGGCTGGATTCTCCCCTCCACTTT. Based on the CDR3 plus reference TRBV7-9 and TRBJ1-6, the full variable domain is DTGVSQNPRHKITKRGQNVTFRCDPISEHNRLYWYRQTLGQGPEFLTYFQNEAQLEKSRLLSDRFSAERPKGSFSTLEIQRTEQGDSAMYLCASAGHRGLDSPLHFGNGTRLTVT.

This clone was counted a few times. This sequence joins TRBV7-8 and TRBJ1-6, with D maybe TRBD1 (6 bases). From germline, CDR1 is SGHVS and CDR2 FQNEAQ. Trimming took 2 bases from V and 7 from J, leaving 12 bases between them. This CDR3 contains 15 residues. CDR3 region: CASSLSWGRNSPLHF. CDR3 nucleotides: TGTGCCAGCAGCTTAAGTTGGGGGCGGAATTCACCCCTCCACTTT.